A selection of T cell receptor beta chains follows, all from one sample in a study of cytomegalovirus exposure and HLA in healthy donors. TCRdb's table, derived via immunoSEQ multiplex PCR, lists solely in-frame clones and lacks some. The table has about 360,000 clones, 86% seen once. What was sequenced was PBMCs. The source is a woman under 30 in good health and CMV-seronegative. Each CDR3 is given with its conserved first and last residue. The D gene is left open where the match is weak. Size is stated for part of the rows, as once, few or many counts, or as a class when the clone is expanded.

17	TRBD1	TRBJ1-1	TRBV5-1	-	TGCGCCAGCAGCTTGAAAGGCCTAGGAGGGGGCCGGACTGAAGCTTTCTTT	CASSLKGLGGGRTEAFF
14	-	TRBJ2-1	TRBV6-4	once	TGTGCCAGCAGCCAGGAGGGCCATTCCGATGAGCAGTTCTTC	CASSQEGHSDEQFF
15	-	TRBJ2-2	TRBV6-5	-	TGTGCCAGCAGTTACTCCTCGCGTCTCACCGGGGAGCTGTTTTTT	CASSYSSRLTGELFF
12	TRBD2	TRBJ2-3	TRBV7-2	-	TGTGCCAGCAGCTACCAGACTAGCGGGGCCTCTTTT	CASSYQTSGASF
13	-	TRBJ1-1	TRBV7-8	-	TGTGCCAGCAGCCCCAGGGAGGAGGCTGAAGCTTTCTTT	CASSPREEAEAFF
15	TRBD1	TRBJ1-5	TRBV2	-	TGTGCCAGCAGTGAAGTGACAGGGGTAGGACAGCCCCAGCATTTT	CASSEVTGVGQPQHF
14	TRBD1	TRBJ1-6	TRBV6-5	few	TGTGCCAGCAGGATGGACAGGGGGACTTCACCCCTCCACTTT	CASRMDRGTSPLHF
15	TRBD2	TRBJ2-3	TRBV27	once	TGTGCCAGCAGTTTAGCAGCGGGGGCCACAGATACGCAGTATTTT	CASSLAAGATDTQYF
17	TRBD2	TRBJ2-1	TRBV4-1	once	TGCGCCAGCAGCCAAGGGGTAGCGGGGAGCTCCTACAATGAGCAGTTCTTC	CASSQGVAGSSYNEQFF
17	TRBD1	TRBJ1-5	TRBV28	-	TGTGCCAGCAAACTGGGGCCGGACAGGGAGATTAATCAGCCCCAGCATTTT	CASKLGPDREINQPQHF
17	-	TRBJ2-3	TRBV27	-	TGTGCCAGCAGTTTTCAGGCGGGGAGACTTGTAGCAGATACGCAGTATTTT	CASSFQAGRLVADTQYF
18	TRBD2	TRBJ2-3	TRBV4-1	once	TGCGCCAGCAGCCAAGAGAGAGGGAGTCTAGCGGGAGCCGATACGCAGTATTTT	CASSQERGSLAGADTQYF
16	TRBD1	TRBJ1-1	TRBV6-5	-	TGTGCCAGCAGTTACACCCGGACAGGGGAGGGCTTTGAAGCTTTCTTT	CASSYTRTGEGFEAFF
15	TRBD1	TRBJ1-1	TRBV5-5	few	TGTGCCAGCAGCTTGAGGACAGGGAGGAACACTGAAGCTTTCTTT	CASSLRTGRNTEAFF
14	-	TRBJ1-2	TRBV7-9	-	TGTGCCAGCAGCACCCTCCGGGGGGGCTATGGCTACACCTTC	CASSTLRGGYGYTF
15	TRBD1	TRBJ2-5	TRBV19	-	TGTGCCAGTAGTATAGGGGGGACAGGGGAAGAGACCCAGTACTTC	CASSIGGTGEETQYF
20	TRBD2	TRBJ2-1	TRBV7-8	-	TGTGCCAGCAGCTTAGGGGGACCGGGACTAGCGGGAATGCTCTACAATGAGCAGTTCTTC	CASSLGGPGLAGMLYNEQFF
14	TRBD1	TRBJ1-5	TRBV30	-	TGTGCCTGGAGTAGGGACAGGGGCAATCAGCCCCAGCATTTT	CAWSRDRGNQPQHF
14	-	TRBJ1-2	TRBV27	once	TGTGCCAGCAGTTTATCTCCCCGCGACTTTGGCTACACCTTC	CASSLSPRDFGYTF
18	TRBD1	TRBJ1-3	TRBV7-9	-	TGTGCCAGCAGCTTAAAACAGGGGGCCACATTCTCAGGAAACACCATATATTTT	CASSLKQGATFSGNTIYF
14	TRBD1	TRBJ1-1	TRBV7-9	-	TGTGCCAGCAGCCCGGGACAGGGATTGGGTGAAGCTTTCTTT	CASSPGQGLGEAFF
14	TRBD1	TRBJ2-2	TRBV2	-	TGTGCCAGCAGGGACAGGGGGCGAATCGGGGAGCTGTTTTTT	CASRDRGRIGELFF
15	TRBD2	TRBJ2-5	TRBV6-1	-	TGTGCCAGCAGTGGGGAGGGAGACTTTCAAGAGACCCAGTACTTC	CASSGEGDFQETQYF
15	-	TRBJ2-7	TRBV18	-	TGTGCCAGCTCACAGGGGCGGGACGTCTCCTACGAGCAGTACTTC	CASSQGRDVSYEQYF
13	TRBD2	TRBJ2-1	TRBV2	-	TGTGCCAGCAGAACTAGCGGCTACAATGAGCAGTTCTTC	CASRTSGYNEQFF
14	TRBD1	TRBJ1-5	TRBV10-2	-	TGCGCCAGCAGCTACACAGGGGCCGATCAGCCCCAGCATTTT	CASSYTGADQPQHF
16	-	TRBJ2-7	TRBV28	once	TGTGCCAGCAGTGCCTCGGATAGCGTTGATACCTACGAGCAGTACTTC	CASSASDSVDTYEQYF
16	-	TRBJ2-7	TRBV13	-	TGTGCCAGCAGCTCCGGAGGCGGACAGCATTCTTACGAGCAGTACTTC	CASSSGGGQHSYEQYF
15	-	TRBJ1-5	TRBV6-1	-	TGTGCCAGCAGTCGACCCGGGGAGATCAATCAGCCCCAGCATTTT	CASSRPGEINQPQHF
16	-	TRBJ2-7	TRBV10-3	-	TGTGCCATCAGTGCGGGACATGAAAAGGCCTCATACGAGCAGTACTTC	CAISAGHEKASYEQYF
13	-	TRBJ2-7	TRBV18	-	TGTGCCAGCTCACCCGGACAGAACTACGAGCAGTACTTC	CASSPGQNYEQYF
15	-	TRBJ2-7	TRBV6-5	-	TGTGCCAGCAAGGGGGATTGGGGTGACTCCTACGAGCAGTACTTC	CASKGDWGDSYEQYF
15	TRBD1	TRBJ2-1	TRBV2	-	TGTGCCCGCGAGAGGGGGACAGGGGGAGGACATGAGCAGTTCTTC	CARERGTGGGHEQFF
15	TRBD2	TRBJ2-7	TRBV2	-	TGTGCCAGCTCTCTAGCGGGTGCGGGGTCCTACGAGCAGTACTTC	CASSLAGAGSYEQYF
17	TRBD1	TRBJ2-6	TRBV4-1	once	TGCGCCAGCAGCCAAGCCCAGGGGGCAGGCGGGGCCAACGTCCTGACTTTC	CASSQAQGAGGANVLTF
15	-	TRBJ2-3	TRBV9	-	TGTGCCAGCAGCGTAGGCGAATCTAGCACAGATACGCAGTATTTT	CASSVGESSTDTQYF
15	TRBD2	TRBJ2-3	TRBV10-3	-	TGTGCCATCAGTGAGAGTAGCGGGAACACAGATACGCAGTATTTT	CAISESSGNTDTQYF
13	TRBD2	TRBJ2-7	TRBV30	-	TGTGCCTGGAGTCACGGGGGGGCCTACGAGCAGTACTTC	CAWSHGGAYEQYF
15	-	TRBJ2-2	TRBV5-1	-	TGCGCCAGCCGGTTGGTAGAGGGTGCCACCGGGGAGCTGTTTTTT	CASRLVEGATGELFF
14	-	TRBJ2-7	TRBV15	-	TGTGCCACCAGCAGCATGGCCCCTCCCTACGAGCAGTACTTC	CATSSMAPPYEQYF
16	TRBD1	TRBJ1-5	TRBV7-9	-	TGTGCCAGCAGCCCGGACAGGGAAACTAGCAATCAGCCCCAGCATTTT	CASSPDRETSNQPQHF
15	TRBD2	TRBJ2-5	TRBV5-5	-	TGTGCCAGCAGCGGGCATAGCGGGGGCCAAGAGACCCAGTACTTC	CASSGHSGGQETQYF
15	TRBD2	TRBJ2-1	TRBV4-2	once	TGTGCCAGCAGCCCCGGACTAGCGGAGGCCAATGAGCAGTTCTTC	CASSPGLAEANEQFF
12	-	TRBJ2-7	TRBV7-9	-	TGTGCCAGCAGCTTAGCCCTCCACGAGCAGTACTTC	CASSLALHEQYF
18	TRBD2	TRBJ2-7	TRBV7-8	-	TGTGCCAGCAGCTTAGGGCCCCTTCCGGGACTAGCGGACTACGAGCAGTACTTC	CASSLGPLPGLADYEQYF
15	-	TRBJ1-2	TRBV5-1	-	TGCGCCAGCAGCTTGGCCGTGGCAGGGGAACATGGCTACACCTTC	CASSLAVAGEHGYTF
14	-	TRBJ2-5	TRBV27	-	TGTGCCAGCAGTTTATCGTCCGGGAGAGAGACCCAGTACTTC	CASSLSSGRETQYF
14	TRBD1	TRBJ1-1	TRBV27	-	TGTGCCAGCAGTCGGACAGGGGTGAACACTGAAGCTTTCTTT	CASSRTGVNTEAFF
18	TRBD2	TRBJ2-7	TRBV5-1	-	TGCGCCAGCAGCTTGGCGCTGACTAGCCCTTTGAGCTCCTACGAGCAGTACTTC	CASSLALTSPLSSYEQYF
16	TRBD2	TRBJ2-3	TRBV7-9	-	TGTGCCAGCAGCCACCTAGGGGTAGCGGGGGCCGATACGCAGTATTTT	CASSHLGVAGADTQYF
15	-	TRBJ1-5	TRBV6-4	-	TGTGCCAGCAGTGAATCCGCCGGGGTTCCGAATCCCCAGCATTTT	CASSESAGVPNPQHF
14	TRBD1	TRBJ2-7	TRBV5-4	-	TGTGCCAGCACCCGACAGGGTGGCACCTACGAGCAGTACTTC	CASTRQGGTYEQYF
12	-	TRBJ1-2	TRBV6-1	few	TGTGCCAGCAGGAGTGACAGCTATGGCTACACCTTC	CASRSDSYGYTF
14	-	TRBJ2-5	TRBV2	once	TGTGCCAGCGGCCCGTGGCAGATCCAAGAGACCCAGTACTTC	CASGPWQIQETQYF
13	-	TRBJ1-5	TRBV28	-	TGTGCAGGGGGGGCGAGCGGCAATCAGCCCCAGCATTTT	CAGGASGNQPQHF
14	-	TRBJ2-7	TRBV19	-	TGTGCCAGTAGTATTGAACAGGGTATGGACGAGCAGTACTTC	CASSIEQGMDEQYF
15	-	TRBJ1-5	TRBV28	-	TGTGCCAGCAGTTTGTCAGGGAGGGTGGGGAGGCCCCAGCATTTT	CASSLSGRVGRPQHF
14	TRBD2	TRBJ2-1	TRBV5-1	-	TGCGCCAGCAGCTTGTGGCGGGGGGGCAATGAGCAGTTCTTC	CASSLWRGGNEQFF